Shown below are 30 T cell receptor beta chains from a single sample sequenced in a study of vaccination effects on CD4 cells after COVID-19. Before sequencing took place, the ViraFEST assay used viral peptide pools to expand antigen-specific CD4+ T cells. Following an approximately ten-day culture, CD4+ T cells were purified. All vaccine recipients tested negative for nucleocapsid antibodies and had never contracted SARS-CoV-2 infection. These receptors have no known antigen. Produced via immunoSEQ multiplex PCR; TCRdb's table is partial and in-frame only. The sample gives 40,000 to 45,000 clones, 55% to 75% of which show up once; roughly 25% is in the top ten. The sample here was CD4+ T cells from PBMCs cultured with HCoV-OC43 spike peptides, taken before COVID-19 vaccination. Subset of the sample: HCoV-OC43 spike overlapping peptide pool stimulation. The receptors originated from a human donor who received a COVID-19 vaccine.

The chain joins TRBV7-2 to TRBJ1-2, with 7 bases matching TRBD1. V dropped 5 bases and J dropped 13; count of bases not matched to a gene: 16. Germline V gene data show CDR1 as SGHTA and CDR2 as FQGNSA. The CDR3 runs to 14 residues. CDR3 DNA sequence: TGTGCCAGCAGCCCTTACCCGGGGGACAGTGCGGTCACCTTC. Its protein is CASSPYPGDSAVTF.

This clone was counted a few times. The chain links TRBV7-9 to TRBJ1-2; D is unclear. The CDR3 runs 13 residues. Looked up from germline, CDR1 is SEHNR and CDR2 is FQNEAQ (reference sequence). V lost 3 bases, J lost 8 bases, and 13 bases lay in between. The CDR3 DNA is TGTGCCAGCAGCTTGGACGTAAGAGAAGGCTACACCTTC. This sequence encodes CASSLDVREGYTF.

The CDR3, as DNA: TGTGCCAGCAGCCAAGGGTATAGCGGGTGGACTGGGGCCAACGTCCTGACTTTC. Encoded protein: CASSQGYSGWTGANVLTF. This chain connects TRBV3-1 (or the pseudogene TRBV3-2) to TRBJ2-6; 7 bases are shared with TRBD2. CDR1 and CDR2 from the germline V gene are LGHDT and YNNKEL (reference sequence). J lost 2 bases, V lost 1 base, and 8 bases had no gene match. The CDR3 is 18 residues long.

This sequence joins TRBV12-5 and TRBJ2-7; D is undetermined. CDR1 and CDR2 from the germline V gene are LGHNT and FRNRAP. Trimming left V 2 bases short and J 7 bases short, with 12 bases between. CDR3 length: 13 residues. CDR3 DNA sequence: TGTGCTAGTGGTTTGATTGGGATCGGTGAGCAGTACTTC. As protein: CASGLIGIGEQYF.

CDR3 in DNA: TGTGCCACCCGTCTCAGGTGGGACGCTGAAGCTTTCTTT. It specifies CATRLRWDAEAFF. The chain recombines TRBV19 with TRBJ1-1, with D perhaps matching TRBD1 (5 bases). This CDR3 has 13 amino acids. Germline values: CDR1 LNHDA, CDR2 SQIVND (reference sequence). V was trimmed by 10 bases and J by 6 bases, leaving 18 bases between them.

The rearrangement joins TRBV19 to TRBJ1-6, with D possibly being TRBD1 (6 bases). This CDR3 spans 14 amino acids. The germline V gene has CDR1 LNHDA and CDR2 SQIVND (reference sequence). The V and J ends lost 3 bases and 3 bases respectively, with 6 bases between them. CDR3: CASSIRGYNSPLHF. CDR3 in DNA: TGTGCCAGTAGTATCAGGGGCTATAATTCACCCCTCCACTTT. Filled out from reference TRBV19 and TRBJ1-6, the complete variable domain reads DGGITQSPKYLFRKEGQNVTLSCEQNLNHDAMYWYRQDPGQGLRLIYYSQIVNDFQKGDIAEGYSVSREKKESFPLTVTSAQKNPTAFYLCASSIRGYNSPLHFGNGTRLTVT.

This clone was seen a single time. This chain uses TRBV7-2 with TRBJ1-5, with D maybe TRBD1 (6 bases). This CDR3 contains 16 residues. Trimming took 5 bases from V and 3 from J, leaving 17 bases between them. The V gene's germline CDR1 is SGHTA and CDR2 FQGNSA. Written as DNA, the CDR3 is TGTGCCAGCAGCCTGAGGGGAGGGGGGGCCAATCAGCCCCAGCATTTT. Translation gives CASSLRGGGANQPQHF. The full variable domain, completed using reference TRBV7-2 and TRBJ1-5, is GAGVSQSPSNKVTEKGKDVELRCDPISGHTALYWYRQSLGQGLEFLIYFQGNSAPDKSGLPSDRFSAERTGGSVSTLTIQRTQQEDSAVYLCASSLRGGGANQPQHFGDGTRLSIL.

The chain links TRBV20-1 to TRBJ1-2; TRBD1 might be the D (6 bases). Looked up from germline, CDR1 is DFQATT and CDR2 is SNEGSKA (reference sequence). The CDR3 is made up of 11 amino acids. CDR3 nucleotides: TGCAAGCTAACAGGGAATTATGGCTACACCTTC. Translated: CKLTGNYGYTF.

This clone was seen just once. The CDR3 loop reads CASTEGETQYF. The CDR3 DNA reads as TGTGCCAGCACCGAAGGGGAGACCCAGTACTTC. V and J are TRBV6-1 and TRBJ2-5; D ambiguous. The CDR3 spans 11 residues. V lost 7 bases to trimming and J lost 5 bases, with 8 bases between them. The germline CDR1 and CDR2 sequences are MNHNS and SASEGT.

The table lists this clone with a count of one. The V call is TRBV28, the J call TRBJ2-5; D gene uncertain. Trimming cost V 6 bases and J 5 bases, with 7 bases left between them. This CDR3 contains 11 residues. Germline-derived CDR1 and CDR2 are MDHEN and SYDVKM. CDR3 coding DNA: TGTGCCAGCAGATTAAGGGAGACCCAGTACTTC. This encodes CASRLRETQYF.

The rearrangement links TRBV5-1 to TRBJ1-2; D not certain. V gave up 0 bases and J gave up 7 bases, with 7 bases separating them. This CDR3 is 12 amino acids long. Germline loops: CDR1 SGHRS, CDR2 YFSETQ. The CDR3 nucleotides are TGCGCCAGCAGCTTGGGAGAAATTGGCTACACCTTC. Its translation is CASSLGEIGYTF.

The rearrangement joins TRBV5-6 to TRBJ2-3; tentative D call: TRBD2 (6 bases). V shed 3 bases and J shed 6 bases, with 14 bases lying between them. This CDR3 is built from 14 residues. CDR1 SGHDT and CDR2 YYEEEE come from the germline V gene. Written as DNA, the CDR3 is TGTGCCAGCAGCTCCGGACTAAACCAGGATACGCAGTATTTT. The encoded protein is CASSSGLNQDTQYF.

The chain joins TRBV5-1 to TRBJ1-6, with D perhaps TRBD1 (5 bases). Deletions cut 3 bases from V and 5 bases from J, with 9 bases between. The CDR3 is 14 amino acids. Looked up from germline, CDR1 is SGHRS and CDR2 is YFSETQ. CDR3 region: CASSWDPNNSPLHF. The CDR3 DNA sequence: TGCGCCAGCAGCTGGGACCCCAATAATTCACCCCTCCACTTT. The full variable domain, rest sourced from reference TRBV5-1 and TRBJ1-6, is KAGVTQTPRYLIKTRGQQVTLSCSPISGHRSVSWYQQTPGQGLQFLFEYFSETQRNKGNFPGRFSGRQFSNSRSEMNVSTLELGDSALYLCASSWDPNNSPLHFGNGTRLTVT.

The chain employs TRBV20-1 and TRBJ1-2; unclear D gene. Germline lookup yields CDR1 DFQATT and CDR2 SNEGSKA (reference sequence). CDR3 length equals 13 residues. The ends were cut back, 3 bases at V and 3 bases at J, with 11 bases in the middle. CDR3 DNA: TGCAGTGCTAGTCCCCTAGACCACTATGGCTACACCTTC. Its translation is CSASPLDHYGYTF.

This chain joins TRBV7-2 and TRBJ2-2; D not resolved. V lost 2 bases, J lost 4 bases, and 2 bases lay in between. Per the germline V gene, CDR1 is SGHTA and CDR2 is FQGNSA. The CDR3 is 12 amino acids. The DNA of the CDR3 is TGTGCCAGCAGCTTATCCACCGGGGAGCTGTTTTTT. Amino acids: CASSLSTGELFF.

This clone was picked up a small number of times. The chain is built from TRBV10-2 and TRBJ2-1; 16 bases agree with TRBD2. This CDR3 has 19 amino acids. V was pared by 5 bases and J by 3 bases, with 10 bases of the junction left unmatched. From germline, CDR1 is WSHSY and CDR2 SAAADI. In DNA form, the CDR3 reads TGCGCCAGCAGTCATAGGCAGGGGACTAGCGGGAGGGACTACAATGAGCAGTTCTTC. It is translated as CASSHRQGTSGRDYNEQFF.

The chain links TRBV28 to TRBJ2-7, with D maybe TRBD1 (6 bases). Trimming stripped 4 bases from V and 3 bases from J, with 19 bases between. Looked up from germline, CDR1 is MDHEN and CDR2 is SYDVKM. The CDR3 is 16 residues long. CDR3 sequence (DNA): TGTGCCAGCAGTTCCCCAGGTAGACAGGCCCGCTACGAGCAGTACTTC. It codes for CASSSPGRQARYEQYF.

This chain links TRBV6-5 with TRBJ2-1, with 7 bases matching TRBD1. The CDR3 is made up of 13 amino acids. V was clipped by 6 bases and J by 10 bases; unmatched bases: 9. Germline V gene data show CDR1 as MNHEY and CDR2 as SVGAGI. CDR3 residues: CASRETGKREQFF. CDR3 in DNA: TGTGCCAGCAGGGAGACAGGGAAGAGAGAGCAGTTCTTC.

This clone was found once. The V gene is TRBV28, the J gene TRBJ1-1; 8 bases are shared with TRBD1. V shed 3 bases and J 11 bases; nucleotides not matched to a gene: 11. Germline lookup yields CDR1 MDHEN and CDR2 SYDVKM. This CDR3 is built from 14 residues. DNA of the CDR3: TGTGCCAGCAGTTTTATCGGACAGGGTACGGAGGCTTTCTTT. Translated: CASSFIGQGTEAFF.

The V and J genes are TRBV28 and TRBJ2-6, with D possibly being TRBD2 (5 bases). Germline loops: CDR1 MDHEN, CDR2 SYDVKM. Trimming cost V 6 bases and J 2 bases, with 5 bases left between them. There are 13 residues in the CDR3. CDR3 coding DNA: TGTGCCAGCAGGAGGGCTGGGGCCAACGTCCTGACTTTC. It specifies CASRRAGANVLTF.

V is TRBV2 and J is TRBJ1-1, with TRBD1 as a possible D gene (6 bases). V lost 6 bases to trimming and J lost 1 base, with 12 bases between them. The CDR3 has 14 residues. CDR1 SNHLY and CDR2 FYNNEI come from the germline V gene. Here the CDR3 reads CASSSDSTNTEAFF. In DNA, the CDR3 is TGTGCCAGCAGCTCGGACAGCACGAACACTGAAGCTTTCTTT.

The chain recombines TRBV30 with TRBJ2-2; perhaps TRBD1 as D (6 bases). The CDR3 length is 15 residues. The V end lost 3 bases, the J end lost 0 bases, and 11 bases lay between the germline ends. Germline V lookup: CDR1 GTSNPN, CDR2 SVGIG (reference sequence). Written as DNA, the CDR3 is TGTGCCTGGAGGCCGGGACATACGAACACCGGGGAGCTGTTTTTT. Protein sequence: CAWRPGHTNTGELFF.

This clone was seen just once. The J gene is TRBJ2-2, the V gene TRBV28, with 14 bases fitting TRBD2. V shed 0 bases and J 2 bases; nucleotides not matched to a gene: 5. This CDR3 is built from 19 residues. Germline CDR1 MDHEN, CDR2 SYDVKM. The CDR3, as DNA: TGTGCCAGCAGTTTATGGACTAGCGGGAGGGCCATCAACACCGGGGAGCTGTTTTTT. This translates into CASSLWTSGRAINTGELFF.

This clone was seen more than once but under ten times. The chain is built from TRBV6-6 and TRBJ2-6, with 10 bases that match TRBD1. The V gene end was trimmed by 6 bases and the J gene end by 2 bases; junction bases not matched to a gene: 4. The CDR3 extends over 16 amino acids. The germline V gene has CDR1 MNHNY and CDR2 SVGAGI (reference sequence). DNA of the CDR3: TGTGCCAGCAGACCGGGACAGGGGACTGGGGCCAACGTCCTGACTTTC. Amino acids: CASRPGQGTGANVLTF.

This clone was observed a handful of times. This CDR3 is CASSLDFEQYF. The CDR3 DNA reads TGTGCCAGCAGCTTAGACTTCGAGCAGTACTTC. The chain has TRBV11-2 and TRBJ2-7; D not resolved. Germline V gene data show CDR1 as SGHAT and CDR2 as FQNNGV. Trimming took off 0 bases at V and 6 bases at J, with 3 bases between the two ends. This CDR3 is 11 amino acids long. Complete variable domain (other parts from reference TRBV11-2 and TRBJ2-7): EAGVAQSPRYKIIEKRQSVAFWCNPISGHATLYWYQQILGQGPKLLIQFQNNGVVDDSQLPKDRFSAERLKGVDSTLKIQPAKLEDSAVYLCASSLDFEQYFGPGTRLTVT.

The V gene is TRBV28, the J gene TRBJ2-7; no reliable D call. The CDR3 sequence is 12 residues long. The germline V gene encodes CDR1 MDHEN and CDR2 SYDVKM. Between the trimmed V and J ends, which lost 6 bases and 2 bases, there was a span of 8 bases. The CDR3 loop reads CASSPPTYEQYF. In DNA, the CDR3 is TGTGCCAGCAGCCCCCCCACCTACGAGCAGTACTTC.

This clone was counted between two and nine times. The V and J genes are TRBV6-5 and TRBJ1-3, with D uncertain. Trimming left V 5 bases short and J 9 bases short, with 17 bases between. This CDR3 spans 14 amino acids. The germline V gene encodes CDR1 MNHEY and CDR2 SVGAGI. The CDR3: CASSRNWQDRTIYF. CDR3 nucleotide sequence: TGTGCCAGCAGTCGCAACTGGCAGGACCGCACCATATATTTT.

This chain links TRBV15 with TRBJ1-4, with D perhaps matching TRBD1 (5 bases). This CDR3 has 14 residues. Deletions cut 4 bases from V and 7 bases from J, with 13 bases between. The V gene's germline CDR1 is LNHNV and CDR2 YYDKDF (reference sequence). CDR3 sequence (DNA): TGTGCCACCAGCACCCCGGGGGAGGTTGAAAAACTGTTTTTT. Translating it yields CATSTPGEVEKLFF.

The V gene is TRBV28, the J gene TRBJ1-6; TRBD1 matches at 10 bases. Germline trimming cut 5 bases from V and 7 bases from J; bases unmatched to any gene: 2. The CDR3 is 14 amino acids. CDR1 is MDHEN and CDR2 is SYDVKM in the germline V gene. CDR3 DNA sequence: TGTGCCAGCAGTGAGGGACAGGGGAATTCACCCCTCCACTTT. It encodes CASSEGQGNSPLHF. The full variable domain, with the rest looked up from reference TRBV28 and TRBJ1-6, is DVKVTQSSRYLVKRTGEKVFLECVQDMDHENMFWYRQDPGLGLRLIYFSYDVKMKEKGDIPEGYSVSREKKERFSLILESASTNQTSMYLCASSEGQGNSPLHFGNGTRLTVT.

The chain recombines TRBV4-1 with TRBJ2-2, with D hard to call. Trimming left V 1 base short and J 4 bases short, with 25 bases between. This CDR3 is built from 20 residues. Germline values: CDR1 MGHRA, CDR2 YSYEKL. The DNA of the CDR3 is TGCGCCAGCAGCCAAGCATCCCCCCTATCAAAAAGTTCCGTCACCGGGGAGCTGTTTTTT. Translating gives CASSQASPLSKSSVTGELFF.